The entry below gives a single T cell receptor (beta chain) sequence along with its context. Antigen: not known. The assay was run at deep level. Method: immunoSEQ multiplex PCR; TCRdb's copy keeps in-frame clones and lacks some. The table includes over 2,000,000 clones, approximately 92% detected once. With 2 bases removed from V and 0 bases from J, the gap between germline ends came to 10 bases. Germline V gene lookup returns CDR1 MNHEY and CDR2 SMNVEV (reference sequence). The CDR3 is 15 amino acids. These data are taken from a study of shared clonotypes between healthy human individuals. In the study overall: Three plates each covered CD4 naive and memory; CD8 naive two, CD8 memory one. Overall study findings and caveats: Generation probabilities of non-shared clonotypes were lower (relative to those shared by all four donors).

CD8 cells regarded as naive lacked CD45RO, were positively chosen for CCR7, and omitted terminally differentiated effector memory CD45RA+ cells. The chain links TRBV27 to TRBJ1-1; possible D gene TRBD1, 6 bases. This sequence was found in a man younger than 35 in good health. Some clones in this sample may be carry-over from other donors' samples. Material for sequencing was naive CD8+ T cells from PBMCs. The CDR3: CASSLEGGMNTEAFF. The CDR3 region has the DNA TGTGCCAGCAGTTTAGAGGGGGGTATGAACACTGAAGCTTTCTTT.